A selection of T cell receptor beta chains follows, all from one sample in a study of T cells in Graves' hyperthyroidism and ophthalmopathy. One entry per CDR3 protein results from TCRdb running MiXCR on the multiplex PCR reads. The sample shows some 800,000 distinct CDR3 sequences, around 39% of them seen only once. The sample was blood. The source is a man between 18 and 29 years old with Graves' hyperthyroidism. Each CDR3 is given with its conserved first and last residue. D genes are given only for firm matches. Clone size, where shown, is once, few, many, or a class for clones that have expanded.

>many|TRBJ1-3|TRBD1|TRBV15
CATSRDGTGRNTIYF
TGTGCCACCAGCAGAGATGGGACAGGGAGAAACACCATATATTTT
>-|TRBJ1-1|-|TRBV5-4
CASSPGPSNTEAFF
TGTGCCAGCAGCCCGGGACCATCGAACACTGAAGCTTTCTTT
>many|TRBJ2-6|-|TRBV15
CATSPVAGANVLTF
TGTGCCACCAGCCCCGTTGCTGGGGCCAACGTCCTGACTTTC
>-|TRBJ1-1|-|TRBV5-8
CASSLVWGGDLNTEAFF
TGTGCCAGCAGCTTAGTCTGGGGGGGTGACTTGAACACTGAAGCTTTCTTT
>many|TRBJ2-5|TRBD1|TRBV7-2
CASSEYRGWQETQYF
TGTGCCAGCAGCGAGTACAGGGGTTGGCAAGAGACCCAGTACTTC
>-|TRBJ1-6|TRBD1|TRBV4-2
CASSYRRQGKDSPLHF
TGTGCCAGCAGTTACCGGAGACAGGGGAAGGATTCACCCCTCCACTTT
>-|TRBJ1-2|-|TRBV2
CASGGLADDYGYTF
TGTGCCAGCGGGGGACTAGCGGACGACTATGGCTACACCTTC
>few|TRBJ2-5|-|TRBV5-8
CASSWGSEETQYF
TGTGCCAGCAGCTGGGGGAGTGAGGAGACCCAGTACTTC
>few|TRBJ2-2|TRBD2|TRBV20-1
CSARRVSGDAGELFF
TGCAGTGCTAGGCGCGTTAGCGGGGACGCCGGGGAGCTGTTTTTT
>-|TRBJ1-1|-|TRBV9
CASSYQGGATEAFF
TGTGCCAGCAGTTATCAGGGAGGGGCCACTGAAGCTTTCTTT
>many|TRBJ1-6|-|TRBV7-8
CASSLVWGDRSSPLHF
TGTGCCAGCAGCTTAGTTTGGGGGGATCGTAGTTCACCCCTCCACTTT
>-|TRBJ2-2|-|TRBV9
CASSSVGGELFF
TGTGCCAGCAGTTCCGTCGGGGGGGAGCTGTTTTTT
>many|TRBJ1-1|TRBD1|TRBV19
CASSPLDRESEAFF
TGTGCCAGTAGTCCCCTCGACAGGGAGAGTGAAGCTTTCTTT
>few|TRBJ1-1|-|TRBV7-9
CASSGPRSMNTEAFF
TGTGCCAGCAGCGGACCGAGGAGCATGAACACTGAAGCTTTCTTT
>-|TRBJ2-7|-|TRBV29-1
CSVIDSISYEQYF
TGCAGCGTCATTGACAGTATCTCCTACGAGCAGTACTTC
>many|TRBJ1-2|-|TRBV20-1
CSAQTRNNYGYTF
TGCAGTGCCCAGACACGTAACAACTATGGCTACACCTTC
>few|TRBJ1-5|-|TRBV10-3
CASSLGPQWPQHF
TGTGCCAGCAGTTTAGGTCCTCAATGGCCCCAGCATTTT
>few|TRBJ2-5|TRBD1|TRBV6-6
CASSPRQGSKETQYF
TGTGCCAGCAGTCCTCGACAGGGGTCGAAAGAGACCCAGTACTTC
>-|TRBJ2-7|TRBD2|TRBV7-2
CASSWGGAGYEQYF
TGTGCCAGCAGCTGGGGGGGAGCCGGCTACGAGCAGTACTTC
>few|TRBJ2-7|TRBD1|TRBV6-5
CASSLTGAKQYF
TGTGCCAGCAGTCTCACAGGGGCCAAGCAGTACTTC
>few|TRBJ1-1|-|TRBV7-9
CASSLDWGANTEAFF
TGTGCCAGCAGCTTAGACTGGGGGGCGAACACTGAAGCTTTCTTT
>-|TRBJ2-7|TRBD1|TRBV7-2
CASGRDRFSYEQYF
TGTGCCAGCGGCCGGGACAGATTCTCCTACGAGCAGTACTTC
>few|TRBJ2-7|TRBD2|TRBV20-1
CSERGLAGSYSFYEQYF
TGCAGTGAGAGGGGACTAGCGGGGTCTTACTCCTTCTACGAGCAGTACTTC
>many|TRBJ2-6|-|TRBV12-3/TRBV12-4
CASSPGSSGANVLTF
TGTGCCAGCAGCCCAGGGAGTTCTGGGGCCAACGTCCTGACTTTC
>-|TRBJ2-5|TRBD2|TRBV2
CASGGGLAKETQYF
TGTGCCAGCGGGGGGGGACTAGCTAAAGAGACCCAGTACTTC
>-|TRBJ2-2|-|TRBV20-1
CSASPSSNTGELFF
TGCAGTGCTAGCCCCTCTTCGAACACCGGGGAGCTGTTTTTT
>-|TRBJ1-2|TRBD1|TRBV6-1
CASRPRDRGSYGYTF
TGTGCCAGCAGACCGCGGGACAGGGGATCCTATGGCTACACCTTC
>-|TRBJ1-2|TRBD1|TRBV29-1
CSVERGQWNYGYTF
TGCAGCGTTGAGCGGGGACAGTGGAACTATGGCTACACCTTC
>-|TRBJ1-1|TRBD1|TRBV29-1
CGGGDRESKVAFF
TGCGGGGGAGGGGACAGGGAGAGTAAAGTAGCTTTCTTT
>-|TRBJ2-7|-|TRBV6-5
CASSYSEEVEIYEQYF
TGTGCCAGCAGTTACTCGGAAGAGGTGGAGATCTACGAGCAGTACTTC
>many|TRBJ1-5|TRBD1|TRBV2
CASRAGQGRNQPQHF
TGTGCCAGCAGAGCTGGACAGGGCCGGAATCAGCCCCAGCATTTT
>many|TRBJ1-6|TRBD1|TRBV7-9
CASSLASAGGGTPLHF
TGTGCCAGCAGCTTAGCCTCGGCAGGGGGAGGAACACCCCTCCACTTT
>few|TRBJ2-2|-|TRBV7-3
CASSFNAGGELFF
TGTGCCAGCAGCTTCAACGCCGGTGGGGAGCTGTTTTTT
>few|TRBJ1-6|-|TRBV4-3
CASSQEQQAGSPLHF
TGCGCCAGCAGCCAAGAGCAACAGGCGGGTTCACCCCTCCACTTT
>few|TRBJ2-7|TRBD2|TRBV2
CASSQGGGRAYEQYF
TGTGCCAGCAGTCAAGGCGGCGGGAGGGCCTACGAGCAGTACTTC
>-|TRBJ1-6|-|TRBV7-2
CASSSVADRSNSPLHF
TGTGCCAGCAGCTCAGTCGCGGACCGCTCGAATTCACCCCTCCACTTT
>-|TRBJ1-2|TRBD1|TRBV6-5
CASSYSTQPRGQVGYTF
TGTGCCAGCAGTTACTCGACTCAGCCCAGGGGGCAAGTAGGCTACACCTTC
>-|TRBJ2-7|TRBD2|TRBV9
CASSQVRAGGSMSYEQYF
TGTGCCAGCAGCCAAGTCCGGGCGGGAGGCTCTATGTCCTACGAGCAGTACTTC
>-|TRBJ2-6|-|TRBV9
CASSLADGSRTF
TGTGCCAGCAGCTTAGCAGACGGTTCCCGGACTTTC
>many|TRBJ1-6|-|TRBV20-1
CSARGGVSNSPLHF
TGCAGTGCTAGAGGGGGGGTCAGTAATTCACCCCTCCACTTT
>-|TRBJ1-3|-|TRBV7-9
CASSLALSATGNTIYF
TGTGCCAGCAGCTTAGCGCTGTCAGCGACTGGAAACACCATATATTTT